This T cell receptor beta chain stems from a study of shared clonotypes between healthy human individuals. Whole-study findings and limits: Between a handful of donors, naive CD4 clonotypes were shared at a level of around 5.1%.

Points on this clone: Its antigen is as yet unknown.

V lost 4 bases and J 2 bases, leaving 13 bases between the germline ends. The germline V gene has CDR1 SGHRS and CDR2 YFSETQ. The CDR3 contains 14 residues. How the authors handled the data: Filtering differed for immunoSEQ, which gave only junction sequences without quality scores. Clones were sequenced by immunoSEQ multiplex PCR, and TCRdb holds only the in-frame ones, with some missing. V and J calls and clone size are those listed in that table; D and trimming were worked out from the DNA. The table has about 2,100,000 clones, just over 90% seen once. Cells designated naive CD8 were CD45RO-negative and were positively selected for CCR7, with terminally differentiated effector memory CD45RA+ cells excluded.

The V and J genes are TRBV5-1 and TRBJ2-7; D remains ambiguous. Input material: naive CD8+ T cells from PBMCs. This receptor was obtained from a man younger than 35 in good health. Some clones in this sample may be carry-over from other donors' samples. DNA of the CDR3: TGCGCCAGCAGCCCCCCGGGTCTTACCTACGAGCAGTACTTC. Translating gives CASSPPGLTYEQYF. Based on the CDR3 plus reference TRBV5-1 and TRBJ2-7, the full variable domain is KAGVTQTPRYLIKTRGQQVTLSCSPISGHRSVSWYQQTPGQGLQFLFEYFSETQRNKGNFPGRFSGRQFSNSRSEMNVSTLELGDSALYLCASSPPGLTYEQYFGPGTRLTVT.